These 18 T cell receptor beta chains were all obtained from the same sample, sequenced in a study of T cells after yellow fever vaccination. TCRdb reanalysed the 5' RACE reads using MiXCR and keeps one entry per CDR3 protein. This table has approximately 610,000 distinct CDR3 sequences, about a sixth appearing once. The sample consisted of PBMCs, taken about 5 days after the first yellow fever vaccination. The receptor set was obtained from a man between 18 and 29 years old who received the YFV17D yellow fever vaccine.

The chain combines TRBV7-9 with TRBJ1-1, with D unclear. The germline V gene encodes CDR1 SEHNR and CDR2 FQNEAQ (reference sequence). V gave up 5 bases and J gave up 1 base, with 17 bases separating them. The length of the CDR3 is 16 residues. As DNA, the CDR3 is TGTGCCAGCAGCCCGGTAATAGTCAGCACGAACACTGAAGCTTTCTTT. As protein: CASSPVIVSTNTEAFF.

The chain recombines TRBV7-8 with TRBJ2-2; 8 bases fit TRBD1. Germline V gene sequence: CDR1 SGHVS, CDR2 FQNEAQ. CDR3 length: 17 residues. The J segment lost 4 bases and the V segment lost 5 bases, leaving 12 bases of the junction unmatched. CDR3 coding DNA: TGTGCCAGCAGCAGAACCGGGACAGGTTTTCTCACCGGGGAGCTGTTTTTT. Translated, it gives CASSRTGTGFLTGELFF.

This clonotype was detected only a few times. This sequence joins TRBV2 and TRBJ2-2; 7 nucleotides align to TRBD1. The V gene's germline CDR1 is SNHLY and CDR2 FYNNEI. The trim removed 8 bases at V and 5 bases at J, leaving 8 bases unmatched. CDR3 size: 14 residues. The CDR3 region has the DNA TGTGCCAGCCGGGACAGCGATTGGACCGGGGAGCTGTTTTTT. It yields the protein CASRDSDWTGELFF.

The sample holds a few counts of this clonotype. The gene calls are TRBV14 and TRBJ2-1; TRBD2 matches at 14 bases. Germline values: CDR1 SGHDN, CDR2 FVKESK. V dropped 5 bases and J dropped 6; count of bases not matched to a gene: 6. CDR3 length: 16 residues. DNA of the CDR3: TGTGCCAGCAGCGTACCCGGGACTAGCGGGGGCAATGAGCAGTTCTTC. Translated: CASSVPGTSGGNEQFF.

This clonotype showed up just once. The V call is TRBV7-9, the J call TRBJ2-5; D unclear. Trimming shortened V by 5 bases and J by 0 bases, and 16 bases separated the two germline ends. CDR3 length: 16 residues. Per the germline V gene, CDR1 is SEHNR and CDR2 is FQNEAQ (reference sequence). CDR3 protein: CASSASRTSYQETQYF. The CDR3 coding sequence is TGTGCCAGCAGCGCATCGAGGACCAGTTACCAAGAGACCCAGTACTTC.

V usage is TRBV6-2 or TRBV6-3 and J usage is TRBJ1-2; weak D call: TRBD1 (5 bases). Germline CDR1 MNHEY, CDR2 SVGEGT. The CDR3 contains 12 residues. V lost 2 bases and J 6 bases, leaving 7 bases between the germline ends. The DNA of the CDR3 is TGTGCCAGCAGTTACGGACAAGATGGCTACACCTTC. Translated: CASSYGQDGYTF.

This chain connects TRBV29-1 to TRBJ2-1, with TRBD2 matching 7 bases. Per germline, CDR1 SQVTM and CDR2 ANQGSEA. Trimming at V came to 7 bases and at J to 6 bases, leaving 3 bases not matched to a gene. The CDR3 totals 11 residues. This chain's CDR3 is CSARLANEQFF. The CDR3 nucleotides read TGCAGCGCTCGACTAGCCAATGAGCAGTTCTTC.

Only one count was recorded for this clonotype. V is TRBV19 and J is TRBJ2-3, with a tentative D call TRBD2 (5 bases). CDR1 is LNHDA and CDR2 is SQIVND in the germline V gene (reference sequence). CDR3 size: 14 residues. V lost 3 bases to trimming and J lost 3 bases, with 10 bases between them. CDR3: CASSIGGYTDTQYF. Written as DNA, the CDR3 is TGTGCCAGTAGTATTGGCGGGTATACAGATACGCAGTATTTT.

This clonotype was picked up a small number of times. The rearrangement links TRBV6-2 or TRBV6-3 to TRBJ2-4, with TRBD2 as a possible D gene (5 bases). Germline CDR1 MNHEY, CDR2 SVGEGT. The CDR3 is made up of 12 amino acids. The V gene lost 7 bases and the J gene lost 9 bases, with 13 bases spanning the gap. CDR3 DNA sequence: TGTGCCAGCAAGCACCGGGAAGGCATTCAGTACTTC. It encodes CASKHREGIQYF.

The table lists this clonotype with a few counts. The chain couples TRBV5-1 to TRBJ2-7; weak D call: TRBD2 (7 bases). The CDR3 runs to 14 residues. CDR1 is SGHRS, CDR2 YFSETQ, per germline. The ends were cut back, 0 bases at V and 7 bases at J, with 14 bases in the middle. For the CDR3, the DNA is TGCGCCAGCAGCTTGGTTGCAGGGGAGGGGGAGCAGTACTTC. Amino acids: CASSLVAGEGEQYF.

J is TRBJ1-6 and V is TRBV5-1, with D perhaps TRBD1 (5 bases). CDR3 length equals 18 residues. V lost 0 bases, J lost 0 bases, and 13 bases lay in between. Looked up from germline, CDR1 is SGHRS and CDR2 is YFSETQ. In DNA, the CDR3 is TGCGCCAGCAGCTTGGGGACACCCGATGCCTCCTATAATTCACCCCTCCACTTT. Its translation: CASSLGTPDASYNSPLHF.

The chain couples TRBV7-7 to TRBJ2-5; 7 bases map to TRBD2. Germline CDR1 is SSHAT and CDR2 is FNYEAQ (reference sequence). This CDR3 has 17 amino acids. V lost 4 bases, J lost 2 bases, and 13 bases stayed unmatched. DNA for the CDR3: TGTGCCAGCAGCTCCTCCTCAGGGAGCGGGGATCAAGAGACCCAGTACTTC. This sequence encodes CASSSSSGSGDQETQYF.

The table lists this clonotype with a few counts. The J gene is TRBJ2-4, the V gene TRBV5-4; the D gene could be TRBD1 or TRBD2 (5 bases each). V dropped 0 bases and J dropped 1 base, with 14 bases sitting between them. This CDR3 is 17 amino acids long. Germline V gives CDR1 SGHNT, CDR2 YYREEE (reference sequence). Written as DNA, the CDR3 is TGTGCCAGCAGCTTGGGGTCTGGGGGATTGGCCAAAAACATTCAGTACTTC. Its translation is CASSLGSGGLAKNIQYF.

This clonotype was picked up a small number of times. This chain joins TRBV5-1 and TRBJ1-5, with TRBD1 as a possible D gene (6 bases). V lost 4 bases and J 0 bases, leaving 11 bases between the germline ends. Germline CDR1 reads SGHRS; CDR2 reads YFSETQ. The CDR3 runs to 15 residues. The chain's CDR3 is CASSMTGLSNQPQHF. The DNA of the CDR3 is TGCGCCAGCAGCATGACAGGACTTAGCAATCAGCCCCAGCATTTT.

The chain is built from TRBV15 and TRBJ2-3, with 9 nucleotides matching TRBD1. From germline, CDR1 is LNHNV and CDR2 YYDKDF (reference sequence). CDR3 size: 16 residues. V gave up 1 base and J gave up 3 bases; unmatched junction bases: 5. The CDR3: CATSRAQGAGTDTQYF. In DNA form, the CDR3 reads TGTGCCACCAGCAGAGCACAGGGGGCTGGTACAGATACGCAGTATTTT.

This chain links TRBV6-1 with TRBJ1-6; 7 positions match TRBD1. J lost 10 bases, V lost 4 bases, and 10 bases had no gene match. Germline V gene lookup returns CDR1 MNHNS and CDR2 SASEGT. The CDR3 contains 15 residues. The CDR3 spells CASSGGIRGLSPLHF. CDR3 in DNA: TGTGCCAGCAGTGGTGGGATCAGGGGGTTGTCACCCCTCCACTTT.

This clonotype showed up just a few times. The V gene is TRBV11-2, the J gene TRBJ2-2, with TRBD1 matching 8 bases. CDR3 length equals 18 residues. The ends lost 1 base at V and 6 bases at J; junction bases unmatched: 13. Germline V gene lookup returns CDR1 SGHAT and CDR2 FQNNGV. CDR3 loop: CASSLVAGGFGDPGELFF. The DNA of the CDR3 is TGTGCCAGCAGCTTAGTTGCAGGGGGCTTCGGGGACCCCGGGGAGCTGTTTTTT.

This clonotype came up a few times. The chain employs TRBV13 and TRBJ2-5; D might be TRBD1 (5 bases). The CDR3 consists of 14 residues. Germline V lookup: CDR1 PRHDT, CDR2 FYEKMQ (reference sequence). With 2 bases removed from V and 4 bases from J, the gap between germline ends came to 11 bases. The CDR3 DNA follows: TGTGCCAGCAGCTTATTTGCAGGGCTAGAGACCCAGTACTTC. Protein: CASSLFAGLETQYF.